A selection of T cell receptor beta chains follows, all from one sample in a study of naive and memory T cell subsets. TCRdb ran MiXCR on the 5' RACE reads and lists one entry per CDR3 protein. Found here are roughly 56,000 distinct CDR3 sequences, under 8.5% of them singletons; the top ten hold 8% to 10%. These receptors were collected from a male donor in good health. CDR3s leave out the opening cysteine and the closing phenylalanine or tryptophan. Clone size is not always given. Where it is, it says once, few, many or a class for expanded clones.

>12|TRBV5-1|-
ASSLISDQETQY
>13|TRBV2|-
ASSGRRTNTGELF
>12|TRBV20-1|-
SARVGVSTGELF
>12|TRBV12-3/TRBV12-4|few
ASSPLIALDEQF
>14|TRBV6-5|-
ASSSPFRDRGDEQY
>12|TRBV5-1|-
ASRSDRVGSEQY
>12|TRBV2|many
ASKPGPENYGYT
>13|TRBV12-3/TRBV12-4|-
ASSLSLGLSNGYT
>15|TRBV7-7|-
ASSLGGSGTGIETQY
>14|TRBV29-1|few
SVEDGGTPNPYEQY
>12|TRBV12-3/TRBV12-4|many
ASSSRGRHTEAF
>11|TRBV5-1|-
ASSLLSPSEQY
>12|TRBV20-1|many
SAPEGANDYGYT
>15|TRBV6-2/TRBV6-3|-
ASSLRTSANYYYEQY
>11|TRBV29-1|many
STDRDLDNEQF
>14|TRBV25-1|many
ASSEPGLAGVSEQF
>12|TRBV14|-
ASSQAARGNTIY
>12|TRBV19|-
ASSPAIPTGELF
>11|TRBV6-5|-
ASSYFQGETQY
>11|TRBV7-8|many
ASSRGLAETQY
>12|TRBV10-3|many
AIERAGRRDEQF
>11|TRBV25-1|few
ASSYHPNSPLH
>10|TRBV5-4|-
ASSFGGGEQY
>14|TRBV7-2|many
ASSAGPQSPNYGYT
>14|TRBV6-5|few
ASSSPEGSGANVLT
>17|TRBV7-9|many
ASSPPRTSGNFRIYEQY
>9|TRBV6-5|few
ASWLGSRRF
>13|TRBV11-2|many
ASSRVARSSYEQY
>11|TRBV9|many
ASSPRGGDGYT
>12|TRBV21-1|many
ASSLRDRVYEQY
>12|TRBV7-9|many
ASSSGTGRQPQH
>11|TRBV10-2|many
ASRLSTVYEQY
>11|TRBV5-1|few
ASSFQVDEKLF